The rows below give T cell receptor beta chains drawn from one sample of a study of cytomegalovirus exposure and HLA in healthy donors. Libraries were prepared by immunoSEQ multiplex PCR; TCRdb keeps only in-frame clonotypes and omits some of them. The profile shows about 130,000 clones, approximately 84% of them singletons. Sequencing used PBMCs. All receptors derive from a boy aged 2 to 10 in good health and CMV-seronegative. CDR3s include the opening cysteine and the closing phenylalanine or tryptophan. The order of the fields is D gene, V gene, CDR3 protein. A D gene is named only where the DNA matches it firmly.

d_gene: NA
v_gene: TRBV4-1
CDR3aa: CASSQAAGYSNQPQHF

d_gene: NA
v_gene: TRBV5-1
CDR3aa: CASREGTSSYNEQFF

d_gene: NA
v_gene: TRBV7-6
CDR3aa: CASSPYESTEAFF

d_gene: NA
v_gene: TRBV7-3
CDR3aa: CASSLPLFNSTGNTEAFF

d_gene: NA
v_gene: TRBV2
CDR3aa: CASSGVLMNTEAFF

d_gene: NA
v_gene: TRBV18
CDR3aa: CASSPPGGSTNEKLFF

d_gene: NA
v_gene: TRBV6-5
CDR3aa: CASSFRVAGNTEAFF

d_gene: NA
v_gene: TRBV12-5
CDR3aa: CASGLSGLYQPQHF

d_gene: NA
v_gene: TRBV10-1
CDR3aa: CASSELRGTVFGDNEQFF

d_gene: NA
v_gene: TRBV7-9
CDR3aa: CASSLGPVANEQFF

d_gene: TRBD1
v_gene: TRBV27
CDR3aa: CASSLGQGTTNEKLFF

d_gene: NA
v_gene: TRBV4-1
CDR3aa: CASSQVSGSSSYEQYF

d_gene: NA
v_gene: TRBV4-1
CDR3aa: CASSQDGPEAFF

d_gene: NA
v_gene: TRBV2
CDR3aa: CASSDRGPSTDTQYF